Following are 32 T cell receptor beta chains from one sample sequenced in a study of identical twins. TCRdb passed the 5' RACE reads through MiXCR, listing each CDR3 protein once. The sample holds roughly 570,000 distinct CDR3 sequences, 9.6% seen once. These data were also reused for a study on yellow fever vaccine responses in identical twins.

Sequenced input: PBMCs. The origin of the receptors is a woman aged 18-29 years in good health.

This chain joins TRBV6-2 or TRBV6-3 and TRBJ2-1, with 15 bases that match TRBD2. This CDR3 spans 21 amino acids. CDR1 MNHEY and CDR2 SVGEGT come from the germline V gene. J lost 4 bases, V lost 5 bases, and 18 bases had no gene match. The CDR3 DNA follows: TGTGCCAGCAGTCCCAATCCCGGACTAGCGGGAGGGCCTGGGGCTTACAATGAGCAGTTCTTC. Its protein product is CASSPNPGLAGGPGAYNEQFF.

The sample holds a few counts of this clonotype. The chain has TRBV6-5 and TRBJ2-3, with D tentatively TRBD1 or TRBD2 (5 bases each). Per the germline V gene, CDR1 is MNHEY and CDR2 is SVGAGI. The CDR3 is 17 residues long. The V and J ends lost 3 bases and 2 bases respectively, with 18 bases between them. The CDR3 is CASSYVRQMGVTDTQYF. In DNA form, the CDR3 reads TGTGCCAGCAGTTATGTTCGTCAGATGGGGGTCACAGATACGCAGTATTTT.

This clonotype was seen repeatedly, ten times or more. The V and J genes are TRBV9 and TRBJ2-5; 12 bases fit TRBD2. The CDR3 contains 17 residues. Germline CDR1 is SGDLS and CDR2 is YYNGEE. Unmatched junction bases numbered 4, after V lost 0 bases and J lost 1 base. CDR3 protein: CASSVDPSGGVQETQYF. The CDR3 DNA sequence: TGTGCCAGCAGCGTAGATCCTAGCGGGGGGGTCCAAGAGACCCAGTACTTC.

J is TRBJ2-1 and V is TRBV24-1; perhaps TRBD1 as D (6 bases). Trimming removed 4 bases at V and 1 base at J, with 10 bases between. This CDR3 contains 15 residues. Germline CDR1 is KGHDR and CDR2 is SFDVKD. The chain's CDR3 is CATSDQDRSYNEQFF. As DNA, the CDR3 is TGTGCCACCAGTGACCAGGACAGATCCTACAATGAGCAGTTCTTC.

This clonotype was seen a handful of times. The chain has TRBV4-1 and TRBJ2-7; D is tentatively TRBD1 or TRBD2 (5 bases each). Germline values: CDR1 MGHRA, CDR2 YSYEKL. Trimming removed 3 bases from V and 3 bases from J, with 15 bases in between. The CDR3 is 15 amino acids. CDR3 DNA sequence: TGCGCCAGCAGCCAGGAACCGGGACGTTTCTACGAGCAGTACTTC. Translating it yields CASSQEPGRFYEQYF.

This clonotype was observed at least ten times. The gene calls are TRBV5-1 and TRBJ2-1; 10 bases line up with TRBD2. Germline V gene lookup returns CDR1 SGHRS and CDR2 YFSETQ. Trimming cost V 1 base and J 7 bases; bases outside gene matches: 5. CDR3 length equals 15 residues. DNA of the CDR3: TGCGCCAGCAGCTTGCTAGCGGGAGTGAAAAATGAGCAGTTCTTC. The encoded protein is CASSLLAGVKNEQFF.

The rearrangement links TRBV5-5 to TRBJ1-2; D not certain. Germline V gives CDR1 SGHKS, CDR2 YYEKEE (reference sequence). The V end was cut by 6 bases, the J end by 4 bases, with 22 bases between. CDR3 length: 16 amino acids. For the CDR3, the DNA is TGTGCCAGCACCAACTCGACGAAGGGTTTATCCTATGGCTACACCTTC. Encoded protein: CASTNSTKGLSYGYTF. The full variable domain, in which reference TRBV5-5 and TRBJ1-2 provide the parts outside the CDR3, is DAGVTQSPTHLIKTRGQQVTLRCSPISGHKSVSWYQQVLGQGPQFIFQYYEKEERGRGNFPDRFSARQFPNYSSELNVNALLLGDSALYLCASTNSTKGLSYGYTFGSGTRLTVV.

The CDR3 region has the DNA TGTGCCTGGAGTGTACTAGCGGGGGGACATCCGGGCACCGGGGAGCTGTTTTTT. It specifies CAWSVLAGGHPGTGELFF. V is TRBV30 and J is TRBJ2-2, with 12 positions matching TRBD2. The V and J ends lost 0 bases and 4 bases, in that order; junction bases with no gene match: 9. Germline V CDR1 and CDR2: GTSNPN, SVGIG (reference sequence). The CDR3 has 18 amino acids.

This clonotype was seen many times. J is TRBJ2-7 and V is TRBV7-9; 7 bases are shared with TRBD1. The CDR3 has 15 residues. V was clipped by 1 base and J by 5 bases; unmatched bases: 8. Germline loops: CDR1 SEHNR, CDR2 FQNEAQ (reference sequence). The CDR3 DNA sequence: TGTGCCAGCAGCTTAGGGTCCGACAGGGTTGACGAGCAGTACTTC. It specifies CASSLGSDRVDEQYF.

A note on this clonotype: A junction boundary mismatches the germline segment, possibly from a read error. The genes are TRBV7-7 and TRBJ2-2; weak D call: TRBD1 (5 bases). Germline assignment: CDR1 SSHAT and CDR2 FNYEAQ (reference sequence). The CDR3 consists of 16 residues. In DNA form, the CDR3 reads TGTGCTAGCAGCTTACAGGATCAGGGGAACACCGGGGAGCTGTTTTTT. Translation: CASSLQDQGNTGELFF.

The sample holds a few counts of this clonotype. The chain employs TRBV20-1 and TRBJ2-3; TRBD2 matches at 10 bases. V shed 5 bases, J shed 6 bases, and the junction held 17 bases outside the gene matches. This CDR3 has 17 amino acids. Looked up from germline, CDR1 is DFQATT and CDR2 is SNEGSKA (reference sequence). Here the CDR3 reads CSAPDPGSGGDLDTQYF. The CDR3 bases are TGCAGTGCTCCTGACCCTGGGAGCGGGGGGGATCTTGATACGCAGTATTTT.

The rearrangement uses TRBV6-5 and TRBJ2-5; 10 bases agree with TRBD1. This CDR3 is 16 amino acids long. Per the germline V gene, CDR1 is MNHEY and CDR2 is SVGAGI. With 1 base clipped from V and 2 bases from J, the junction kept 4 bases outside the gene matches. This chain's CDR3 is CASSYYGTGVQETQYF. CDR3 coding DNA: TGTGCCAGCAGTTACTATGGGACAGGGGTACAAGAGACCCAGTACTTC.

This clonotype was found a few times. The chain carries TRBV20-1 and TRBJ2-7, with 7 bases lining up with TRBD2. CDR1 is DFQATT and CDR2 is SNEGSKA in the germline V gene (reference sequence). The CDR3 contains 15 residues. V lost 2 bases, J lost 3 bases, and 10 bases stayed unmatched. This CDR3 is CSARRLGGEVYEQYF. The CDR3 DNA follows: TGCAGTGCTAGAAGGTTGGGGGGGGAGGTCTACGAGCAGTACTTC.

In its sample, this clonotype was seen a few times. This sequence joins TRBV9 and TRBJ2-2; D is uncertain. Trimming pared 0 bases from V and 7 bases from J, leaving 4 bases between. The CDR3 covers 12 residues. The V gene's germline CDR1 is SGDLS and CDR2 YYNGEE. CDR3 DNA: TGTGCCAGCAGCGTAGACATCGGGGAGCTGTTTTTT. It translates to CASSVDIGELFF.

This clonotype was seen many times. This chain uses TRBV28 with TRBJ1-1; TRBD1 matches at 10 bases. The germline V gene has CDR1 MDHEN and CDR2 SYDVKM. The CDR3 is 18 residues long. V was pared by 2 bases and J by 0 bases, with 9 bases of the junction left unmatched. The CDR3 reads CASSLTIGTGVMNTEAFF. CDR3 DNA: TGTGCCAGCAGTTTAACTATCGGGACAGGGGTTATGAACACTGAAGCTTTCTTT.

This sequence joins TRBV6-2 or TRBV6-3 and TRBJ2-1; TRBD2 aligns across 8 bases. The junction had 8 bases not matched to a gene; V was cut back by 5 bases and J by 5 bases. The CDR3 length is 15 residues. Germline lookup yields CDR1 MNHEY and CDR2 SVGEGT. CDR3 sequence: CASSPKTSGDNEQFF. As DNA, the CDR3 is TGTGCCAGCAGTCCTAAAACTAGCGGAGACAATGAGCAGTTCTTC.

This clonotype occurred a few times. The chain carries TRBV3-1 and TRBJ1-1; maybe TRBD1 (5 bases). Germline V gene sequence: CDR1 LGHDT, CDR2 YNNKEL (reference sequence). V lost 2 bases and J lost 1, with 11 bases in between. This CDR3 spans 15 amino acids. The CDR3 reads CASSQRPTGNTEAFF. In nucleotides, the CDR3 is TGTGCCAGCAGCCAAAGACCCACAGGGAACACTGAAGCTTTCTTT. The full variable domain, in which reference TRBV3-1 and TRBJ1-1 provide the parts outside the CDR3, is DTAVSQTPKYLVTQMGNDKSIKCEQNLGHDTMYWYKQDSKKFLKIMFSYNNKELIINETVPNRFSPKSPDKAHLNLHINSLELGDSAVYFCASSQRPTGNTEAFFGQGTRLTVV.

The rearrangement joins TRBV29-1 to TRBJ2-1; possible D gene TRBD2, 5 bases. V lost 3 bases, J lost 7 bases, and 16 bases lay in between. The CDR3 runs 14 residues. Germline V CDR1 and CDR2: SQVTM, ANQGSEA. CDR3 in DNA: TGCAGCGTTGACGGCGACGCCCCGGGAAATGAGCAGTTCTTC. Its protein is CSVDGDAPGNEQFF.

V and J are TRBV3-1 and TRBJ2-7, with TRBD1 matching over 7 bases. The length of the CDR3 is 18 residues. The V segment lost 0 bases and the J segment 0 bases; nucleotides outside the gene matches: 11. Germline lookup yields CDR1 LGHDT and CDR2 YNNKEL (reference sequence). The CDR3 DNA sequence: TGTGCCAGCAGCCAAGATAACGCCCCGGGACAGCGCTCCTACGAGCAGTACTTC. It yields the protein CASSQDNAPGQRSYEQYF.

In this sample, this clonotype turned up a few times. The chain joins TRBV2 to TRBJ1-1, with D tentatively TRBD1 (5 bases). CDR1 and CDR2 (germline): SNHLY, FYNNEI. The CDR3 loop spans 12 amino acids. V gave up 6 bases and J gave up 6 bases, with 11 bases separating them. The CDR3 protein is CASRGVHPEAFF. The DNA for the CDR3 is TGTGCCAGCAGAGGGGTGCACCCTGAAGCTTTCTTT.

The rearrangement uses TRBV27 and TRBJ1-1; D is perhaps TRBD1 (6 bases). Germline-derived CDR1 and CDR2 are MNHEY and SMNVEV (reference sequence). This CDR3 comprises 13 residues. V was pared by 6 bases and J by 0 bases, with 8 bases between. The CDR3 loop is CASRDSMNTEAFF. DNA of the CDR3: TGTGCCAGCAGGGACAGCATGAACACTGAAGCTTTCTTT.

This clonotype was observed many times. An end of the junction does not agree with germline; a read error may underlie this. CDR3 sequence reads: CASRLGLAGSNEQFF. CDR3 DNA sequence: TGTGCCAGCAGATTAGGACTAGCGGGAAGCAATGAGCAGTTCTTC. The chain recombines TRBV7-2 with TRBJ2-1, with TRBD2 matching over 12 bases. The CDR3 runs to 15 residues. Germline values: CDR1 SGHTA, CDR2 FQGNSA. Complete variable domain (other parts from reference TRBV7-2 and TRBJ2-1): GAGVSQSPSNKVTEKGKDVELRCDPISGHTALYWYRQSLGQGLEFLIYFQGNSAPDKSGLPSDRFSAERTGGSVSTLTIQRTQQEDSAVYLCASRLGLAGSNEQFFGPGTRLTVL.

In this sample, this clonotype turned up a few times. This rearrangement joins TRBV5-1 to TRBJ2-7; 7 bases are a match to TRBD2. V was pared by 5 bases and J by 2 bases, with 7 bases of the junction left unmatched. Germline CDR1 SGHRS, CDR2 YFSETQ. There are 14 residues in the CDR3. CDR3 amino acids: CASSMTSRTYEQYF. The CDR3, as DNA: TGCGCCAGCAGTATGACTAGCAGAACCTACGAGCAGTACTTC.

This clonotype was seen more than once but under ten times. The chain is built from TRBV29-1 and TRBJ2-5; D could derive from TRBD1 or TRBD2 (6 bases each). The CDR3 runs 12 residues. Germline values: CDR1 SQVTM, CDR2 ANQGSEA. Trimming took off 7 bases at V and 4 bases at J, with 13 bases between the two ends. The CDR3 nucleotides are TGCAGCGCTTTAGGGGGGCTAGAGACCCAGTACTTC. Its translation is CSALGGLETQYF.

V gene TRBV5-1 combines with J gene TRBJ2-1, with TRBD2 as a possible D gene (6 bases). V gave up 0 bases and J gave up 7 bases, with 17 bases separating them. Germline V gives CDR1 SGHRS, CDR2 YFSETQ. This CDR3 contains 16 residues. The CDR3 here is CASSLGRFGGGNEQFF. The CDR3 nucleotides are TGCGCCAGCAGCTTGGGCCGGTTTGGGGGAGGTAATGAGCAGTTCTTC.

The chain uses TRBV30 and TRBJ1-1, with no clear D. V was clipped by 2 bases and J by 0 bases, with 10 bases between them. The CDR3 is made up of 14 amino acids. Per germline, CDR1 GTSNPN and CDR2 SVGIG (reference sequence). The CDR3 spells CAWSPGFMNTEAFF. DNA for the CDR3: TGTGCCTGGAGTCCAGGTTTCATGAACACTGAAGCTTTCTTT.

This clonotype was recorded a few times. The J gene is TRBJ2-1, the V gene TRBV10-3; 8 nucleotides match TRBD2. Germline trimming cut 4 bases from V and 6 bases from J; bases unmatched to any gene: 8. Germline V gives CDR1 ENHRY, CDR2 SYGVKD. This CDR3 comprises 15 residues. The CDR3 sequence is CAISGSSGSRNEQFF. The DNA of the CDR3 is TGTGCCATCAGTGGGTCGAGCGGGAGTCGCAATGAGCAGTTCTTC.

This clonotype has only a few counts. CDR3 loop: CASIAISSYNEQFF. CDR3 bases: TGTGCCAGCATTGCGATTAGCTCCTACAATGAGCAGTTCTTC. The rearrangement uses TRBV2 and TRBJ2-1, with D hard to call. There are 14 residues in the CDR3. Germline V gives CDR1 SNHLY, CDR2 FYNNEI. Trimming took off 7 bases at V and 0 bases at J, with 10 bases between the two ends.

In nucleotides, the CDR3 is TGTGCCAGCTCACCCTCGTTGGTGGGGAGCTCCTACGAGCAGTACTTC. Its protein product is CASSPSLVGSSYEQYF. V gene TRBV18 combines with J gene TRBJ2-7; D might be TRBD2 (5 bases). From germline, CDR1 is KGHSH and CDR2 LQKENI. Trimming took 3 bases from V and 0 from J, leaving 15 bases between them. The CDR3 is made up of 16 amino acids.

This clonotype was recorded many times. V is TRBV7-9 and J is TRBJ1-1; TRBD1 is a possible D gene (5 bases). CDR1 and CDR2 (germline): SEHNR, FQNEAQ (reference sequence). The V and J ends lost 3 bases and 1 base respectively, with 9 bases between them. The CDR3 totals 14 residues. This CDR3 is CASSFPGTNTEAFF. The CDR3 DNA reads TGTGCCAGCAGCTTTCCTGGGACGAACACTGAAGCTTTCTTT.

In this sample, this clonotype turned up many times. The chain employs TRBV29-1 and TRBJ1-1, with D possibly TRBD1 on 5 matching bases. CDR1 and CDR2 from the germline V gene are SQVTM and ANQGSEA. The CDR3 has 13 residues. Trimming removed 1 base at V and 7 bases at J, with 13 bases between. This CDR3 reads CSVEARVGSEAFF. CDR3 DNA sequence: TGCAGCGTTGAAGCCAGGGTCGGGAGTGAAGCTTTCTTT.

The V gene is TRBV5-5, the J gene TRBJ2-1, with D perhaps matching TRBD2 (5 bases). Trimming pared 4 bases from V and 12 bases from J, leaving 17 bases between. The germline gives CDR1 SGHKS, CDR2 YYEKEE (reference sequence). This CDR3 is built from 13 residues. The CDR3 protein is CASSPGRSGWQFF. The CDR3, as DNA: TGTGCCAGCAGCCCCGGACGGAGCGGTTGGCAGTTCTTC.